One sample yielded the 15 T cell receptor beta chains listed below, sequenced in a study of PD-L1 blockade in urothelial cancer. The method was immunoSEQ multiplex PCR; TCRdb's version includes in-frame clones alone and lacks a portion of them. Of tens of thousands of clones in the sample, roughly 80% were seen once. Time point given: pretreatment peripheral blood. Here the sequenced sample was PBMCs, taken around atezolizumab (anti-PD-L1) treatment. The receptors come from a man aged 55-75 years with urothelial cancer.

By sample fraction, this clone is medium-sized. The rearrangement joins TRBV2 to TRBJ2-7; unclear D gene. CDR3 length equals 13 residues. The germline V gene encodes CDR1 SNHLY and CDR2 FYNNEI. Trimming stripped 8 bases from V and 3 bases from J, with 14 bases between. The CDR3 sequence: CASGSVTGYEQYF. As DNA, the CDR3 is TGTGCCAGCGGCTCCGTCACGGGCTACGAGCAGTACTTC. Full variable domain (rest looked up from reference TRBV2 and TRBJ2-7): EPEVTQTPSHQVTQMGQEVILRCVPISNHLYFYWYRQILGQKVEFLVSFYNNEISEKSEIFDDQFSVERPDGSNFTLKIRSTKLEDSAMYFCASGSVTGYEQYFGPGTRLTVT.

This clone was recorded a few times. This chain links TRBV29-1 with TRBJ2-7, with TRBD2 as a possible D gene (5 bases). This CDR3 has 12 amino acids. The V gene lost 4 bases and the J gene lost 6 bases, with 13 bases spanning the gap. Germline CDR1 SQVTM, CDR2 ANQGSEA. CDR3 residues: CSVVRGLGEQYF. The CDR3 nucleotides are TGCAGCGTTGTCCGGGGTCTCGGCGAGCAGTACTTC.

V usage is TRBV11-3 and J usage is TRBJ2-6; 9 bases are a match to TRBD1. J was trimmed by 0 bases and V by 8 bases; bases with no gene match: 5. Germline CDR1 and CDR2: SGHNT and YENEEA. The CDR3 is 16 amino acids. The CDR3 spells CASGGQGPSGANVLTF. For the CDR3, the DNA is TGTGCCAGCGGGGGACAGGGACCCTCTGGGGCCAACGTCCTGACTTTC. Full variable domain (missing parts from reference TRBV11-3 and TRBJ2-6): EAGVVQSPRYKIIEKKQPVAFWCNPISGHNTLYWYLQNLGQGPELLIRYENEEAVDDSQLPKDRFSAERLKGVDSTLKIQPAELGDSAVYLCASGGQGPSGANVLTFGAGSRLTVL.

This chain uses TRBV18 with TRBJ1-5; D unresolved. The germline CDR1 and CDR2 sequences are KGHSH and LQKENI. The CDR3 has 13 residues. Trimming removed 3 bases at V and 4 bases at J, with 7 bases between. The CDR3 spells CASSPAGNQPQHF. The CDR3 region has the DNA TGTGCCAGCTCACCGGCGGGGAATCAGCCCCAGCATTTT.

The chain joins TRBV6-1 to TRBJ1-2; 9 bases match TRBD1. In germline, CDR1 is MNHNS, CDR2 SASEGT. With 4 bases clipped from V and 4 bases from J, the junction kept 4 bases outside the gene matches. CDR3 length equals 14 residues. The CDR3 coding sequence is TGTGCCAGCAGTGGAGGACAGGGGACCTATGGCTACACCTTC. It encodes CASSGGQGTYGYTF.

The chain is built from TRBV5-6 and TRBJ2-1; TRBD1 aligns across 10 bases. V lost 6 bases and J lost 2; bases outside the gene matches: 8. The CDR3 extends over 16 amino acids. Germline-derived CDR1 and CDR2 are SGHDT and YYEEEE. The CDR3, as DNA: TGTGCCAGCAACCGGGTTGGGACAGGGGCCTACAATGAGCAGTTCTTC. This codes for CASNRVGTGAYNEQFF.

The V and J genes are TRBV6-1 and TRBJ1-6; possible D gene TRBD1, 5 bases. The V gene lost 9 bases and the J gene lost 0 bases, with 6 bases spanning the gap. From germline, CDR1 is MNHNS and CDR2 SASEGT. This CDR3 region has 13 residues. The CDR3 protein is CASDSSYNSPLHF. The CDR3 nucleotides are TGTGCCAGTGACAGCTCCTATAATTCACCCCTCCACTTT.

V and J are TRBV28 and TRBJ1-5, with 7 bases lining up with TRBD1. J lost 4 bases, V lost 2 bases, and 5 bases had no gene match. The CDR3 is 15 residues long. Germline CDR1 reads MDHEN; CDR2 reads SYDVKM. The CDR3 loop reads CASSLPRTGNQPQHF. CDR3 nucleotides: TGTGCCAGCAGTTTACCCCGGACAGGAAATCAGCCCCAGCATTTT.

The rearrangement joins TRBV19 to TRBJ2-6; TRBD1 matches at 9 bases. V lost 7 bases to trimming and J lost 1 base; unmatched junction nucleotides: 11. The CDR3 loop spans 18 amino acids. Germline V lookup: CDR1 LNHDA, CDR2 SQIVND (reference sequence). The CDR3 loop is CASKAGDRDRSGANVLTF. CDR3 bases: TGTGCCAGTAAGGCCGGGGACAGGGATAGATCTGGGGCCAACGTCCTGACTTTC.

This clone was seen a handful of times. The chain uses TRBV6-1 and TRBJ1-5; D is unresolved. Looked up from germline, CDR1 is MNHNS and CDR2 is SASEGT. Trimming took off 4 bases at V and 2 bases at J, with 12 bases between the two ends. The CDR3 sequence is 15 residues long. Written as DNA, the CDR3 is TGTGCCAGCAGTGTAGGCTTCGGAGGCAATCAGCCCCAGCATTTT. It encodes CASSVGFGGNQPQHF.

Here the CDR3 reads CASSGQFNMNTEAFF. The CDR3 bases are TGCGCCAGCAGCGGACAATTCAACATGAACACTGAAGCTTTCTTT. V usage is TRBV5-1 and J usage is TRBJ1-1, with a tentative D call TRBD1 (5 bases). Trimming removed 4 bases from V and 0 bases from J, with 13 bases in between. The CDR3 runs 15 residues. The V gene's germline CDR1 is SGHRS and CDR2 YFSETQ.

Only one count was recorded for this clone. V usage is TRBV19 and J usage is TRBJ1-5, with TRBD1 identical over 9 bases. CDR1 is LNHDA and CDR2 is SQIVND in the germline V gene (reference sequence). The CDR3 totals 18 residues. V lost 6 bases, J lost 0 bases, and 12 bases stayed unmatched. The chain's CDR3 is CASSPNRDRVYSNQPQHF. The CDR3 DNA reads as TGTGCCAGTAGCCCCAACCGGGACAGGGTATATAGCAATCAGCCCCAGCATTTT.

The V and J genes are TRBV10-2 and TRBJ1-5, with 8 bases aligning to TRBD1. V shed 6 bases and J 6 bases; nucleotides not matched to a gene: 4. This CDR3 spans 13 amino acids. Germline CDR1 WSHSY, CDR2 SAAADI. The CDR3 reads CASRTGVFQPQHF. CDR3 DNA sequence: TGCGCCAGCAGGACAGGGGTGTTTCAGCCCCAGCATTTT.

The rearrangement links TRBV2 to TRBJ2-5, with TRBD1 identical over 7 bases. The V and J ends lost 4 bases and 2 bases, in that order; junction bases with no gene match: 7. Per the germline V gene, CDR1 is SNHLY and CDR2 is FYNNEI. CDR3 size: 15 residues. The CDR3 DNA is TGTGCCAGCAGTGCTATGGGACAGCCACAAGAGACCCAGTACTTC. It is translated as CASSAMGQPQETQYF. The full variable domain, rest sourced from reference TRBV2 and TRBJ2-5, is EPEVTQTPSHQVTQMGQEVILRCVPISNHLYFYWYRQILGQKVEFLVSFYNNEISEKSEIFDDQFSVERPDGSNFTLKIRSTKLEDSAMYFCASSAMGQPQETQYFGPGTRLLVL.

The V and J genes are TRBV28 and TRBJ1-2; weak D call: TRBD1 (5 bases). Trimming took off 4 bases at V and 4 bases at J, with 10 bases between the two ends. The germline V gene encodes CDR1 MDHEN and CDR2 SYDVKM. This CDR3 is 13 amino acids long. CDR3 sequence reads: CASSSQGIYGYTF. Written as DNA, the CDR3 is TGTGCCAGCAGTTCCCAGGGTATCTATGGCTACACCTTC.